This T cell receptor beta chain was found in a study of a mutant IDH1 vaccine in newly diagnosed glioma. As for the study in general: Commencement of vaccination occurred 4-6 weeks following radiotherapy alone, or concurrently with temozolomide cycles. Points from the study as a whole: A vaccine-induced immune response developed in roughly 93% of the patients.

Time point reported: week 47, end of study. Vaccination comprised doses that each held 300 ug of mutant IDH1 20-mer peptide, plus topical imiquimod. Across weeks 1, 3, 5, 7, 11, 15, 19 and 23, patients received a vaccination each time, eight in all. Comments on this clone: The antigen is undetermined.

V was shortened by 0 bases and J by 7 bases, with 18 bases between the two germline ends. The CDR3 totals 15 residues. CDR1 and CDR2 from the germline V gene are GTSNPN and SVGIG (reference sequence). Sequenced by immunoSEQ multiplex PCR; TCRdb stores in-frame clones only, minus some. Of tens of thousands of clones listed, 60% to 80% were seen once; the top ten hold roughly 5%. The sequencing here drew on PBMCs, taken from a glioma patient whose treatment included an IDH1 peptide vaccine. This chain links TRBV30 with TRBJ2-5, with unresolved D. The sequence was collected from a man between 50 and 59 years old with glioma. Written as DNA, the CDR3 is TGTGCCTGGAGTGTGGCGGAGAGAGCCCGAGGGACCCAGTACTTC. Its translation: CAWSVAERARGTQYF. The full variable domain, with the rest looked up from reference TRBV30 and TRBJ2-5, is SQTIHQWPATLVQPVGSPLSLECTVEGTSNPNLYWYRQAAGRGLQLLFYSVGIGQISSEVPQNLSASRPQDRQFILSSKKLLLSDSGFYLCAWSVAERARGTQYFGPGTRLLVL.